The following is a T cell receptor beta chain sequence with its context. Its antigen is currently not known. There are no base qualities to consult, and no much larger clone falls within one base. The sample's treatment or condition, from its label and the paper: live attenuated yellow fever vaccine strain. At every blood-draw timepoint, two biological replicates of bulk PBMCs were collected. PBMCs were isolated from peripheral blood using a standard Ficoll-Paque protocol. TriZol was used to extract RNA from bulk PBMCs, CD4 and CD8 fractions, and dextramer-positive and dextramer-negative fractions. V is trimmed back by 1 base and J by 7 bases, and the junction contains 10 bases that no gene match accounts for. Spanning cysteine to phenylalanine, the CDR3 consists of 17 amino acids. Only the CDR3 part of the read is kept: 51 bases, read in frame from the first base. Looking up the germline V gene yields CDR1 SGHRS and CDR2 YFSETQ.

The data originate from a study of T cells after yellow fever vaccination (dated by TCRdb to about 2019). Context from the whole study: Libraries from fractions with low cell numbers were prepared with the SMART-Seq v4 Ultra Low Input RNA kit. To track T-cell clones before and after primary and booster YFV17D yellow fever vaccination, bulk TCR alpha and beta repertoires were sequenced longitudinally. The cohort comprised two healthy male donors, one aged 18 to 30 and one aged 30 to 40 years. Blood samples were taken at several timepoints before and after primary and secondary immunization, and bulk PBMC replicates and cell subsets were isolated.

TCR cDNA was synthesized by 5'RACE template switching, through which a universal primer site and unique molecular identifiers were introduced. Priming for cDNA synthesis came from both the TCR alpha and TCR beta constant segments. Library amplification used two PCR steps, and the second PCR step added sample barcodes and sequencing adapters. Sequencing of libraries was performed on Illumina HiSeq 2500 (2x100 bp) or NovaSeq (2x150 bp). The study's own analysis went as follows. Demultiplexing of reads and collapsing into UMI consensus sequences were performed with MIGEC, and V(D)J alignment was carried out with MiXCR. Clonotypes responding to the vaccine were identified with edgeR on replicate PBMC samples, with the criteria of FDR below 0.01 and a log2 fold change above 5 up to day 15. Each bulk clonotype received a CD4 or CD8 identity based on whether the sequenced CD4 or CD8 repertoire contained that clonotype at higher abundance. TCRdb's own reprocessing of the public reads used fastp at Q25 and MiXCR and kept productive beta chains. Rows are unified per CDR3 protein, each entry keeping the most common DNA and genes. TCRdb, rather than the study authors, made the V and J calls. The sample table records a few hundred thousand distinct CDR3 sequences; about a sixth of these occur just once. Around 16% of the sample comes from the top ten.

General study outcomes and caveats: Compared with the primary T-cell response, the secondary T-cell response was faster but weaker, reaching its peak on day 5 rather than on day 15. Most clones expanded after primary vaccination (around 96% of CD4 and around 88% of CD8) were re-detected after the booster, suggesting that broad memory maintenance occurred. Computational filtering was needed because FACS-sorted repertoires could contain abundant contaminating clonotypes from the bulk population. A small fraction of clonotypes showed up in both the CD4 and CD8 compartments, probably as a result of convergent recombination. Because the study included only a couple of donors, the extent to which the findings can be generalized is limited.

The sequences come from PBMCs, collected 5 days after the first yellow fever vaccination. This clonotype originated in a man aged 18 to 30 who received the YFV17D yellow fever vaccine. This chain is built from TRBV5-1 and TRBJ2-5, and TRBD2 matches 13 of the central bases. This receptor carries the CDR3 CASSLWTSGGSVGTQYF. The nucleotide sequence is given as TGCGCCAGCAGCTTGTGGACTAGCGGGGGCTCGGTGGGGACCCAGTACTTC.